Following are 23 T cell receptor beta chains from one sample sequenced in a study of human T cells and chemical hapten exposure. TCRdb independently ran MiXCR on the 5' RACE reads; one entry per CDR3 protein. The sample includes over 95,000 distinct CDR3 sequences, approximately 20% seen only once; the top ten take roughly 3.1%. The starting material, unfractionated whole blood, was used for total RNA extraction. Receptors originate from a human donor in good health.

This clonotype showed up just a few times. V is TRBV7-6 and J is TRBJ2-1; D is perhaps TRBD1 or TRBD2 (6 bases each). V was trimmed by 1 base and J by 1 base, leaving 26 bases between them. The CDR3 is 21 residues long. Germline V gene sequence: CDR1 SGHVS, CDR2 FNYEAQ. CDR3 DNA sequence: TGTGCCAGCAGCTTAGGGTCGACTATTAACGCTTTAGGGGGGTCCTACAATGAGCAGTTCTTC. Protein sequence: CASSLGSTINALGGSYNEQFF.

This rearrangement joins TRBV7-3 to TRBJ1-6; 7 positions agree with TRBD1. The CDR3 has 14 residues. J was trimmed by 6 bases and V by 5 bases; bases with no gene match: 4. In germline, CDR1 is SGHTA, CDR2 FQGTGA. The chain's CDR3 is CASSRGQVNSPLHF. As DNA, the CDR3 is TGTGCCAGCAGCAGAGGACAGGTTAATTCACCCCTCCACTTT.

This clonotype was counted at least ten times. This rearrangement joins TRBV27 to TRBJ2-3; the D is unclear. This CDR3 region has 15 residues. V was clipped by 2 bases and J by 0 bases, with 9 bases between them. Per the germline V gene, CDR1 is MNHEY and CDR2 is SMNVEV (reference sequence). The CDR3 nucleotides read TGTGCCAGCAGTTTAGCAGAATCTAGCACAGATACGCAGTATTTT. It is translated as CASSLAESSTDTQYF.

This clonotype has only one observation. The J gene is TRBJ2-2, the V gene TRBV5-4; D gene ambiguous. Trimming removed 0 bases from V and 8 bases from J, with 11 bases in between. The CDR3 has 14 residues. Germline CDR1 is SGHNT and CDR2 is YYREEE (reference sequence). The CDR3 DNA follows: TGTGCCAGCAGCTTGGTCCAGCCTCAAGGGGAGCTGTTTTTT. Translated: CASSLVQPQGELFF. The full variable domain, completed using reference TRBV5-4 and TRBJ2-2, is ETGVTQSPTHLIKTRGQQVTLRCSSQSGHNTVSWYQQALGQGPQFIFQYYREEENGRGNFPPRFSGLQFPNYSSELNVNALELDDSALYLCASSLVQPQGELFFGEGSRLTVL.

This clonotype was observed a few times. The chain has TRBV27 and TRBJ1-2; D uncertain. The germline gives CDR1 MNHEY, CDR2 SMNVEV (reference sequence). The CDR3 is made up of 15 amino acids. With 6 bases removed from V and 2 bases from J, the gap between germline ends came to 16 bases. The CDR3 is CASSYTASQNYGYTF. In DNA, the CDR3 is TGTGCCAGCAGCTATACAGCTTCCCAAAACTATGGCTACACCTTC.

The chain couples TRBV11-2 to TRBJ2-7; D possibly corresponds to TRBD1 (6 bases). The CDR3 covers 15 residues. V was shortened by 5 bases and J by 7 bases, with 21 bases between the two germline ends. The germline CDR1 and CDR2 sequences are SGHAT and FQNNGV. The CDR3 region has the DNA TGTGCCAGCAGCAATTGGGACAAGGGGTCACGGGAGCAGTACTTC. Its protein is CASSNWDKGSREQYF.

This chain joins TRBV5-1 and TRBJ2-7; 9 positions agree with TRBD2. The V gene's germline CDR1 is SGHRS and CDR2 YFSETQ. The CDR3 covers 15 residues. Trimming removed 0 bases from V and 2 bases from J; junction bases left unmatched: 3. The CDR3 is CASSLASGETYEQYF. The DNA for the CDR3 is TGCGCCAGCAGCTTGGCTAGCGGGGAAACCTACGAGCAGTACTTC.

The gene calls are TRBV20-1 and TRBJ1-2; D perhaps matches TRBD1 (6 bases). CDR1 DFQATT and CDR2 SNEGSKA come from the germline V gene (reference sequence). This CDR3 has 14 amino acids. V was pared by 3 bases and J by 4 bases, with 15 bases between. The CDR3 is CSASTGTNSYGYTF. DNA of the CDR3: TGCAGTGCTAGTACAGGGACCAATTCCTATGGCTACACCTTC.

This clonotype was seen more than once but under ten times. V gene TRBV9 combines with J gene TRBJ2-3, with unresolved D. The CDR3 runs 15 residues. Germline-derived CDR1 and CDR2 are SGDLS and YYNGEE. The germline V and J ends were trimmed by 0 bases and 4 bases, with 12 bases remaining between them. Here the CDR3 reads CASSVEALQADTQYF. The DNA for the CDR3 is TGTGCCAGCAGCGTAGAGGCCCTGCAGGCAGATACGCAGTATTTT.

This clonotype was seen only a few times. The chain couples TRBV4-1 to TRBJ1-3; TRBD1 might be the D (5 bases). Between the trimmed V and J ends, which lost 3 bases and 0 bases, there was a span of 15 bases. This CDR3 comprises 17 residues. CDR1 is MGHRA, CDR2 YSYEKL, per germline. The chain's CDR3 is CASSQKTARSSGNTIYF. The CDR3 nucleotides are TGCGCCAGCAGCCAGAAGACAGCCAGAAGCTCTGGAAACACCATATATTTT.

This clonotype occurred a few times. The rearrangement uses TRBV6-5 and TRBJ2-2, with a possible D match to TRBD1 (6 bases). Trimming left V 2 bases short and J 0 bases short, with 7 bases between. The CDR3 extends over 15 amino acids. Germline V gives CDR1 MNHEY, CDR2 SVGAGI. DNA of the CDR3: TGTGCCAGCAGTTACGAGGGGGCGAACACCGGGGAGCTGTTTTTT. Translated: CASSYEGANTGELFF.

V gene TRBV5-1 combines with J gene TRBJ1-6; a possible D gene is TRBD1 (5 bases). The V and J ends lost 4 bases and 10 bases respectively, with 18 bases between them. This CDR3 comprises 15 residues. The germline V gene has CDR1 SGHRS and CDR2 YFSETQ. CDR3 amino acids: CASSPGGAGGSPLHF. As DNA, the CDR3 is TGCGCCAGCAGCCCCGGCGGGGCCGGGGGATCACCCCTCCACTTT.

The CDR3 region is CASTPGLAAFYEQYF. The CDR3 nucleotides read TGTGCCAGCACCCCGGGACTAGCTGCCTTCTACGAGCAGTACTTC. The V gene is TRBV28, the J gene TRBJ2-7, with 9 bases that match TRBD2. The trim removed 7 bases at V and 3 bases at J, leaving 10 bases unmatched. This CDR3 comprises 15 residues. Germline CDR1 MDHEN, CDR2 SYDVKM.

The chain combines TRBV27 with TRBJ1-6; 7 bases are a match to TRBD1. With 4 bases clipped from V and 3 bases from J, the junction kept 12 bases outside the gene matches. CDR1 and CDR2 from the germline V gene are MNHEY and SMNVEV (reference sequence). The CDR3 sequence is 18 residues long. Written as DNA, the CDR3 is TGTGCCAGCAGTTCACGACGTCGGACAGGCAACTATAATTCACCCCTCCACTTT. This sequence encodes CASSSRRRTGNYNSPLHF.

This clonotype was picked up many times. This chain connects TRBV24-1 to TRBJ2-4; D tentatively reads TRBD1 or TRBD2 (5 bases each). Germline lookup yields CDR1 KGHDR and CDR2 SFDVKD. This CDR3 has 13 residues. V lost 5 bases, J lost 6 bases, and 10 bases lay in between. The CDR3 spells CATSAGGLNIQYF. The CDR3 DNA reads TGTGCCACCAGTGCTGGGGGATTAAACATTCAGTACTTC.

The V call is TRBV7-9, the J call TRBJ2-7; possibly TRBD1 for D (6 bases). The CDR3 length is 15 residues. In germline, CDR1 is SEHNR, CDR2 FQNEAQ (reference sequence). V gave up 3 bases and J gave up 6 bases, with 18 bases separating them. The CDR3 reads CASSFGVRGSSEQYF. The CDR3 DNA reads TGTGCCAGCAGCTTTGGGGTCAGGGGAAGCTCCGAGCAGTACTTC.

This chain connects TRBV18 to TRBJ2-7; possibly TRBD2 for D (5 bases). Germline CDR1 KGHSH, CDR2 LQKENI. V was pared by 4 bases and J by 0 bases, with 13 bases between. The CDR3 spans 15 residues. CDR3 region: CASSQGSTYSYEQYF. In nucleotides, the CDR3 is TGTGCCAGCTCACAAGGGAGTACCTACTCCTACGAGCAGTACTTC.

CDR3 in DNA: TGTGCCAGCAGTTACTCGAGGGGCAGGATGAACACTGAAGCTTTCTTT. It specifies CASSYSRGRMNTEAFF. The chain carries TRBV6-5 and TRBJ1-1, with a weak D call TRBD1 (5 bases). CDR1 is MNHEY, CDR2 SVGAGI, per germline. There are 16 residues in the CDR3. The V end lost 0 bases, the J end lost 0 bases, and 11 bases lay between the germline ends.

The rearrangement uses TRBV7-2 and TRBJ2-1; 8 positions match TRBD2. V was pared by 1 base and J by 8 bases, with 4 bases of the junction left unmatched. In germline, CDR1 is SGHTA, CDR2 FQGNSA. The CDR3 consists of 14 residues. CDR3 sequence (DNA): TGTGCCAGCAGCTTAGGCGGGGGGCGTGATGAGCAGTTCTTC. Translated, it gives CASSLGGGRDEQFF.

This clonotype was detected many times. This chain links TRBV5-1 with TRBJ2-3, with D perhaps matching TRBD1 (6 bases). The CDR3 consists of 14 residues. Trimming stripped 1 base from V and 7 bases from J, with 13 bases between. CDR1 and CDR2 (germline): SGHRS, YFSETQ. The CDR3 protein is CASSLSTGRNTQYF. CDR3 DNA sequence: TGCGCCAGCAGCTTGTCGACAGGACGTAATACGCAGTATTTT.

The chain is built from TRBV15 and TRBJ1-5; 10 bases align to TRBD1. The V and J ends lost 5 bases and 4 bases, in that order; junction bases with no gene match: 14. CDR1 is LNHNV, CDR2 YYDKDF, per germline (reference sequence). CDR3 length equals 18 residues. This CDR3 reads CATSPRRVGTGENQPQHF. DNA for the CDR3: TGTGCCACCAGCCCCCGAAGAGTGGGGACAGGGGAGAATCAGCCCCAGCATTTT.

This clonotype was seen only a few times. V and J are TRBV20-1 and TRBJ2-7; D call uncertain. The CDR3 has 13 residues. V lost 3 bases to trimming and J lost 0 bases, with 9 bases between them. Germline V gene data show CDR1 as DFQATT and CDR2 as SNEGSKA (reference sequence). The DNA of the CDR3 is TGCAGTGCTAGGGTGCCCAGCTCCTACGAGCAGTACTTC. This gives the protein CSARVPSSYEQYF.

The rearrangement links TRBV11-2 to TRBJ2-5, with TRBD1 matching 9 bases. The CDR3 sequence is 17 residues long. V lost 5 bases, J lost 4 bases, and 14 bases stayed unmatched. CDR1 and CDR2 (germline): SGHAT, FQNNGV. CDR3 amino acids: CASSPPLRGQGGETQYF. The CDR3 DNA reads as TGTGCCAGCAGCCCCCCCCTTAGGGGACAGGGAGGAGAGACCCAGTACTTC.